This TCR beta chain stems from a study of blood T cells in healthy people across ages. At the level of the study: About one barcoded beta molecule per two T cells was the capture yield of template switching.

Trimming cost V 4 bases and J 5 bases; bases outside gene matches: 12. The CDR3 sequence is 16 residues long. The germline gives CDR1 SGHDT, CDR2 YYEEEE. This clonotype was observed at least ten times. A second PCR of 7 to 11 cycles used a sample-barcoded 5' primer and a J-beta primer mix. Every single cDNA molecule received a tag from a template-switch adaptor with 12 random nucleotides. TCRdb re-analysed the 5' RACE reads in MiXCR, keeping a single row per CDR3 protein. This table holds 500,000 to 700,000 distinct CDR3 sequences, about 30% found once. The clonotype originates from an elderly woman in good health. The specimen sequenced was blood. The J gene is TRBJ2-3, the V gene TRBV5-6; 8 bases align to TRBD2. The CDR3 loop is CASSPWMRGAGDTQYF. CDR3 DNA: TGTGCCAGCAGCCCCTGGATGCGGGGGGCTGGAGATACGCAGTATTTT. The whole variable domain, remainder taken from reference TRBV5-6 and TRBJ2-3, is DAGVTQSPTHLIKTRGQQVTLRCSPKSGHDTVSWYQQALGQGPQFIFQYYEEEERQRGNFPDRFSGHQFPNYSSELNVNALLLGDSALYLCASSPWMRGAGDTQYFGPGTRLTVL.